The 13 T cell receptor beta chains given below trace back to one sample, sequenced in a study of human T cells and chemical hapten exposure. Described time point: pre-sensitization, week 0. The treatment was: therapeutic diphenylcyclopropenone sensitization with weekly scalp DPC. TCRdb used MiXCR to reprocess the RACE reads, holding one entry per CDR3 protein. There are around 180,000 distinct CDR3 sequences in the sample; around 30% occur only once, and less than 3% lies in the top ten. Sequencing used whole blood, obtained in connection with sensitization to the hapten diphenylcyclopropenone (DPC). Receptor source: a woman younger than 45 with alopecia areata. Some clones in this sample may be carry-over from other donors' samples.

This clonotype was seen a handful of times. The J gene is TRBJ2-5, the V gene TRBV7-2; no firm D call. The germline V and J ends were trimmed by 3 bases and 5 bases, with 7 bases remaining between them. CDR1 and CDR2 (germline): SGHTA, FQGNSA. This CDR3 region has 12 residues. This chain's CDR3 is CASSFYGETQYF. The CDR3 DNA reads TGTGCCAGCAGCTTTTACGGGGAGACCCAGTACTTC.

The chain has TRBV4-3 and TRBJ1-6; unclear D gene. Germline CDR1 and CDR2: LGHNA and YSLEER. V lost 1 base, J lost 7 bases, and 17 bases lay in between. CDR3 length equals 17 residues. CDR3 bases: TGCGCCAGCAGCCAAGCAGAAAGGTCTCGGGGAAATTCACCCCTCCACTTT. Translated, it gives CASSQAERSRGNSPLHF.

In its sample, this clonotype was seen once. The CDR3 loop reads CASRTNGLAYEQYF. The CDR3 region has the DNA TGTGCCAGCCGAACCAACGGACTAGCCTACGAGCAGTACTTC. V is TRBV28 and J is TRBJ2-7; 7 bases fit TRBD2. Germline CDR1 MDHEN, CDR2 SYDVKM. This CDR3 spans 14 amino acids. The V and J ends lost 8 bases and 2 bases, in that order; junction bases with no gene match: 9.

Here the CDR3 reads CASSQTPISRADTQYF. The DNA for the CDR3 is TGCGCCAGCAGCCAGACCCCCATATCGCGCGCAGATACGCAGTATTTT. The gene calls are TRBV4-3 and TRBJ2-3; D is undetermined. Germline loops: CDR1 LGHNA, CDR2 YSLEER. V lost 3 bases, J lost 4 bases, and 17 bases lay in between. The CDR3 is made up of 16 amino acids.

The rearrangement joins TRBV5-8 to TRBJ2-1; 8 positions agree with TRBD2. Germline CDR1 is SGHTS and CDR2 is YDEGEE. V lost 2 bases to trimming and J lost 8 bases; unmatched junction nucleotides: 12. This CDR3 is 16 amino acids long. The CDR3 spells CASSLNLAGGGDEQFF. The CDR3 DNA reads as TGTGCCAGCAGCTTAAACTTGGCGGGAGGCGGGGATGAGCAGTTCTTC.

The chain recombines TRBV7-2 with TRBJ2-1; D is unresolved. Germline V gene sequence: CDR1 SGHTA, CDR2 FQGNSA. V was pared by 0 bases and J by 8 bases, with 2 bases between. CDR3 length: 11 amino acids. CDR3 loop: CASSLAYEQFF. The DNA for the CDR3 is TGTGCCAGCAGCTTAGCCTATGAGCAGTTCTTC.

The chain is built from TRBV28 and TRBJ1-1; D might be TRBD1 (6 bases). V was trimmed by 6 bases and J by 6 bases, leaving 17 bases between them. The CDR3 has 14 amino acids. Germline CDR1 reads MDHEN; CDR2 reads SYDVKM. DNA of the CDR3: TGTGCCAGCAGACCTCTTTCAGGGGTCTCTGAAGCTTTCTTT. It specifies CASRPLSGVSEAFF.

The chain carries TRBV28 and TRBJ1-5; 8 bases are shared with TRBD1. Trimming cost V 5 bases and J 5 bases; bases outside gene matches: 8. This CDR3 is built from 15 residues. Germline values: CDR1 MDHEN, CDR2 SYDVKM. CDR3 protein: CASSNPGTGDQPQHF. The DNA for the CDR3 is TGTGCCAGCAGTAATCCCGGGACAGGTGATCAGCCCCAGCATTTT.

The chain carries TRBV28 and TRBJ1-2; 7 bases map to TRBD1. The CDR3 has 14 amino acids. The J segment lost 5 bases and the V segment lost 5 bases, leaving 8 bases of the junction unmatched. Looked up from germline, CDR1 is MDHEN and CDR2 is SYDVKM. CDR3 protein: CASSPGQIYYGYTF. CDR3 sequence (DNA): TGTGCCAGCAGTCCGGGACAGATTTATTATGGCTACACCTTC.

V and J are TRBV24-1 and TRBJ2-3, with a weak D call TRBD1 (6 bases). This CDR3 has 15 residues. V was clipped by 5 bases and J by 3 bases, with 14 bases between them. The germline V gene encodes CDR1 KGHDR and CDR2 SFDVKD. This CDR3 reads CATSASDRLTDTQYF. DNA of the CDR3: TGTGCCACCAGTGCCTCGGACAGATTAACAGATACGCAGTATTTT.

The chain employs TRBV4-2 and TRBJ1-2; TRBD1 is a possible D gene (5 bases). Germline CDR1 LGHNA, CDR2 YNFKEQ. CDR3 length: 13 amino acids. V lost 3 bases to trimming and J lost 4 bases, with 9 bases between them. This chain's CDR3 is CASSQGDVYGYTF. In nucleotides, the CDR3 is TGTGCCAGCAGCCAGGGGGACGTCTATGGCTACACCTTC.

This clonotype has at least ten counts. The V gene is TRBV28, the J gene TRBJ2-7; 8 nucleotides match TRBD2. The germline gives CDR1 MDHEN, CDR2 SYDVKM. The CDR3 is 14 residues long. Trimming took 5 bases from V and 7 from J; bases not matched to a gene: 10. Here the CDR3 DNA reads TGTGCCAGCAGTAAGTCCGGGACTAGTGGTGAGCAGTACTTC. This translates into CASSKSGTSGEQYF.

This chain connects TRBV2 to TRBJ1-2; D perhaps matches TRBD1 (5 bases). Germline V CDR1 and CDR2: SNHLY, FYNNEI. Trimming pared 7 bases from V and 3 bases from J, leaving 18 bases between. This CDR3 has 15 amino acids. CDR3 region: CASNGGTYRDYGYTF. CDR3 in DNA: TGTGCCAGCAACGGGGGGACCTATCGGGACTATGGCTACACCTTC.